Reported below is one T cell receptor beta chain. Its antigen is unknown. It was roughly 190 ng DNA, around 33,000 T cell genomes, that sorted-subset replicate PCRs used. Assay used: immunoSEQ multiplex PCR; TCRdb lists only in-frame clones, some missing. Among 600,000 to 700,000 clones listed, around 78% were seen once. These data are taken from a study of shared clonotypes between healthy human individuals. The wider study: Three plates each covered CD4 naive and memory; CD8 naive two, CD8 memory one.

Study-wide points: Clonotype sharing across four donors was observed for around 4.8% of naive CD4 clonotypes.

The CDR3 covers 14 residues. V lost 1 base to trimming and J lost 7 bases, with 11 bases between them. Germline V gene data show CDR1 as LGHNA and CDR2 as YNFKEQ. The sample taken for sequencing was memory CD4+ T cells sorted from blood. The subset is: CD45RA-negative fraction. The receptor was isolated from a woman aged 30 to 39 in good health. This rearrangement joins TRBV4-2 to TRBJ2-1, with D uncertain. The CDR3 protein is CASSQGAETNEQFF. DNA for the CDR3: TGTGCCAGCAGCCAAGGGGCGGAGACGAATGAGCAGTTCTTC.